The TCR beta chain described here comes from a study of cytomegalovirus exposure and HLA in healthy donors (dated by TCRdb to the late 2010s). At the level of the whole study: An earlier analysis of roughly 570 of the donors reported over 250 Gb of sequence data and 95 million to 140 million unique TCR beta sequences obtained from 150 million to 200 million T cells. An early release that covered some 640 HLA-typed donors contained approximately 320 gigabases of sequencing data and 65 million to 100 million unique TCR sequences. The genetic ancestry cluster associated with self-reported Caucasian donors included 81% of the roughly 400 genotyped donors. The study aimed to test whether cataloging public T cell receptors could reveal signatures of past pathogen exposure. The study profiled the T cell repertoires of some 610 subjects by immunosequencing and related them to cytomegalovirus serostatus. In addition to the first cohort of roughly 670 subjects, a separate validation cohort of over 90 different subjects was used. To predict cytomegalovirus infection status, the study combined high-throughput TCR immunosequencing, statistical association of individual TCRs with disease status, and machine learning. A later analysis re-examined previously published TCR beta repertoires from 610 or so donors and added high-resolution HLA genotyping to investigate patterns of TCR occurrence. Rather than using new phenotypic data, the later analysis identified candidate immune exposures from TCR beta sequences and from how often those sequences occurred across donors. An earlier analysis of nearly 600 of the donors applied high-throughput TCR beta sequencing to assess whether each TCR beta V gene segment acted as functional or pseudogenic. Alongside the repertoire data, information on donor age, sex, ethnicity and CMV serostatus was compiled. A later genetic analysis used genome-wide SNP genotypes for about 65% of the roughly 700 donors, treating that subset as a discovery cohort. Every repertoire in the discovery cohort had been generated on one and the same sequencing platform. HLA typing included class I and class II loci at four-digit resolution. The number of typed donors differed by locus: roughly 629-640 for A, B, C, DRB1 and DQB1; some 500 for DQA1; about 600 for DPA1; and some 450 for DPB1. About five DR-DQ haplotypes were treated as single units for association and clustering because of strong linkage in the cohort. Among 398 genotyped donors of the cohort, an average of approximately 200,000 unique TCR beta nucleotide sequences was sequenced per donor, of which 15% to 20% were non-productive. Study-wide findings and limitations: Roughly uniform sequencing depth across donors was assumed in presence/absence analyses, although this assumption may not hold. CMV serostatus was the only immune exposure information available for the cohort. Specific HLA alleles were associated with 16,951 TCR beta sequences at a false discovery rate of 0.05 in a later analysis. Compared with the roughly 700-donor mean, donors in an Asian-associated ancestry cluster had fewer N-insertions in productive TCRs, according to a later genetic analysis. Because the 87-base-pair reads could not distinguish some IMGT-functional V segments, including TRBV6-2 and TRBV6-3, those segments were excluded. Because HLA typing was missing for some donors at each locus, association tests included only the typed subset. A further reported finding was that TCR beta sequences accurately predicted the HLA-A and HLA-B alleles for most subjects in the first cohort. In the study, 150 to 200 TCR beta chains were listed as associated with cytomegalovirus. In an earlier analysis of under 600 of the donors, most TCR beta V segments were observed in productive rearrangements about 90% or about 30% of the time, broadly matching IMGT annotations. According to a later analysis, most CMV-associated TCR beta chains appeared to be HLA-restricted, and the HLA associations seemed to be driven largely by CMV exposure. A later genetic analysis associated a missense DCLRE1C variant with V-gene and J-gene trimming of TCR beta chains, and an independent cohort replicated the association. When HLA alleles, especially DR and DQ, strongly co-occurred, attributing TCR associations to individual alleles was difficult. A later analysis found that TCR association rates varied across HLA loci, with DRB1 alleles showing the most associated TCRs and HLA-C alleles the fewest. The sequencing pipeline was judged likely to have produced a cluster of highly shared sequence variants as a technical artifact. Most TCR sequences were observed very rarely across donors, whereas some public TCRs were present in many individuals. The earlier analysis of 587 of the donors excluded roughly 17 rarely observed V segments, including chromosome 9 orphons, because counts were too low. Linkage disequilibrium might explain the correlated functional status among segregating V segments, but an unknown experimental factor could not be ruled out. The authors suggested that the approach could potentially be extended to other disease states and immunological phenotypes. A few of the identified cytomegalovirus-associated TCR beta chains were confirmed in vitro to be specific for cytomegalovirus antigens. In a later analysis, several top co-occurrence clusters were reported to appear linked to parvovirus B19, influenza, CMV and Epstein-Barr virus. The cohort was sequenced for TCR beta chains only, and without alpha or paired-chain data the features that could be detected were limited. The classifier was reported to diagnose cytomegalovirus status with high specificity and sensitivity in both the original and validation cohorts. Compared with equally common non-associated chains, HLA-associated TCR beta chains in a later analysis were more clonally expanded and had lower generation probabilities.

Trimming takes 2 bases from V and 1 base from J, and the germline ends sit 11 bases apart. From a lookup of the germline V gene, CDR1 and CDR2 are KGHSH and LQKENI. The CDR3 starts with the cysteine, ends with the phenylalanine, and has 15 residues. The entry retains the CDR3 DNA only, 45 bases that are in frame from base 1. Preparation of the library involved the immunoSEQ multiplex PCR assay. The multiplex PCR relied on a mix of 60 forward primers for TCR Vbeta segments and 13 reverse primers for TCR Jbeta segments. The CDR3 region of rearranged TCR beta genes was amplified from genomic DNA by a multiplex PCR assay. Amplified TCR beta libraries were sequenced as 87-base-pair reads on the Illumina HiSeq System. Per the source publication's procedure: A later analysis tallied roughly 78 million unique TCR beta chains across the 700 or so repertoires, and approximately 9.9 million of those chains were shared by two or more donors. Raw reads were error-corrected and collapsed into unique sequences with a nearest-neighbor algorithm that merged closely related sequences to remove PCR and sequencing errors. Alignment of CDR3 sequences to IMGT reference sequences was used to assign V, D and J gene segments. For a sequence to be retained, a match of at least six nucleotides to both a V gene segment and a J gene segment was required. Rearrangements were classified as productive when the CDR3 lacked stop codons and remained in frame with V and J, and all other rearrangements were classified as non-productive. CDR3 was defined by IMGT convention, running from the second conserved V-encoded cysteine to the conserved J-encoded phenylalanine. The earlier analysis of about 530 of the donors excluded any sequence lacking an unambiguous match to a single V gene segment. An earlier analysis of several hundred of the donors called V segments functional above 56.7% productive rearrangements and segregating when the between-donor standard deviation exceeded 5%. To diagnose cytomegalovirus status from the catalog of TCR beta chain sequences, a statistical classification framework was built. V and J gene assignment, in a later analysis, came from comparing TCR nucleotide sequences with IMGT/GENE-DB human TR gene sequences. Using the TCRdist pipeline, a later analysis assigned CDR3 sequences along with most-parsimonious VDJ recombination scenarios. In a later analysis, each TCR beta chain was defined by its CDR3 amino acid sequence together with its V-gene family, and reads without a unique V-gene family were excluded. As a way to deal with suspected cross-contamination and a sequencing artifact, a later analysis dropped 640 or so nucleotide sequences that were highly shared and had low generation probability. In a later analysis, a clonal expansion index for each public chain was calculated from normalized within-repertoire ranks of inferred template counts. In a later analysis, generation probabilities were computed using a VDJ recombination model fitted to out-of-frame rearrangements, and the results were checked against IGoR. In a later analysis, TCR-TCR, TCR-HLA and TCR-CMV co-occurrence was scored with hypergeometric tests, and a repertoire-size bias correction was applied to TCR pairs. False discovery rates were estimated in a later analysis by permuting HLA or CMV assignments 20 times. A later analysis grouped co-occurring TCRs with DBSCAN, adding TCRdist sequence similarity when clustering within HLA-allele-positive subsets. Repertoires with fewer than 30,000 or more than 120,000 public chains were left out of co-occurrence clustering, as were about 5 repertoires with anomalous nucleotide sharing. The clones in this table, taken by TCRdb from immuneACCESS, are in-frame only. Not every clone is retained; where verified, under half of the shortfall comes from an unresolved V gene, and the cause of the rest is unknown. V, J and clone size were drawn from that table, and D and trimming were deduced from the DNA. Recorded for this sample are about 76,000 clones; 78% of them occurred a single time. 8% to 9% of the sample belongs to the ten largest clones.

A single count supports this clone. Its recognized antigen is unknown. No clone much larger than this one lies a single base away; base qualities are absent. The cohort comprised some 680 healthy bone marrow donors. All cohort members were sampled while nominally healthy, although unrecorded immune exposures were likely present. The donor tested CMV seropositive, placing the donor among the 290 or so seropositive members of the cohort. Every donor gave a peripheral blood sample, and the peripheral blood mononuclear cells from that sample were used for TCR beta sequencing. The Qiagen DNeasy Blood Extraction Kit was used to extract genomic DNA from the blood cell samples.

Input material: PBMCs. The sequence joins TRBV18 to TRBJ1-1, with an unclear D gene assignment. The receptor's source is a woman aged 35 to 49 in good health and CMV-seropositive. Read as DNA, the sequence is TGTGCCAGCTCACCAGAAGTCTTCGGGAACACTGAAGCTTTCTTT. The resulting protein is CASSPEVFGNTEAFF.